These 2 T cell receptor beta chains were all obtained from the same sample, sequenced in a study of response to subunit inactivated influenza vaccine. MiXCR, run by TCRdb on the RT-PCR reads, gives a single entry per CDR3 protein. Here the sample spans 610,000 or so distinct CDR3 sequences, approximately 15% being singletons. This specimen was PBMCs from blood, taken roughly 12 days after vaccination. These TCRs come from a man aged 50-60 years who received an inactivated influenza vaccine.

CDR3 coding DNA: TGTGCCAGCAGCCACAATACACTAGCCAAAAACATTCAGTACTTC. Protein sequence: CASSHNTLAKNIQYF. V gene TRBV7-9 combines with J gene TRBJ2-4; no clear D gene. The CDR3 extends over 15 amino acids. Trimming cost V 5 bases and J 0 bases, with 11 bases left between them. CDR1 SEHNR and CDR2 FQNEAQ come from the germline V gene (reference sequence).

This clonotype was found a few times. V and J are TRBV9 and TRBJ2-1; tentatively, D is TRBD1 (6 bases). V lost 0 bases and J 9 bases, leaving 16 bases between the germline ends. CDR3 size: 15 residues. CDR1 and CDR2 (germline): SGDLS, YYNGEE. CDR3: CASSVAGVGMFEQFF. CDR3 sequence (DNA): TGTGCCAGCAGCGTAGCAGGGGTCGGTATGTTTGAGCAGTTCTTC. Using reference TRBV9 and TRBJ2-1 for the parts outside the CDR3, the full variable domain is DSGVTQTPKHLITATGQRVTLRCSPRSGDLSVYWYQQSLDQGLQFLIQYYNGEERAKGNILERFSAQQFPDLHSELNLSSLELGDSALYFCASSVAGVGMFEQFFGPGTRLTVL.